The clone carrying this TCR beta chain showed up just a few times. Its antigen is not identified. Sequencing of TCR beta, carried out with a high-throughput approach, was applied to CD8+ and CD4+ T cells from the blood. In the multiple sclerosis control group, patients were treatment-naive and had stable or active relapsing-remitting disease. The data are from a study of CD8 T cells in Susac syndrome. CDR3 length: 15 residues. Germline assignment: CDR1 MGHRA and CDR2 YSYEKL. Trimming removed 0 bases at V and 10 bases at J, with 16 bases between. Random-hexamer reverse transcription was applied to roughly 0.5 to 1 ug RNA. The immunoSEQ assay covered 54 Vbeta and 13 Jbeta segments for CDR3. TCRdb re-called the immunoSEQ multiplex PCR reads with MiXCR, one entry per CDR3 protein. The sample consists of hundreds of thousands of distinct CDR3 sequences, about 90% of them appearing once. Study findings and constraints: The study recognized that the number of individuals in its TCR sequencing and HLA analysis was relatively small.

The V and J genes are TRBV4-1 and TRBJ1-5; D may be TRBD1 (5 bases). Sequencing was done on a sample of CD8+ T cells from PBMCs. This clonotype was obtained from a human donor with multiple sclerosis. The CDR3 DNA reads TGCGCCAGCAGCCAAGATGGAGGTCTGGGGGTTCCCCAGCATTTT. As protein: CASSQDGGLGVPQHF.